Presented here are 3 T cell receptor beta chains from one specimen sequenced in a study of blood T cell repertoires in COVID-19. Some clones are missing from TCRdb's copy, which holds only in-frame ones; the method was immunoSEQ multiplex PCR. Of some 180,000 clones in the sample, 84% were seen once. Sequencing was carried out using PBMCs or T cells enriched from blood (not recorded which). The receptors originated from a woman aged 25 to 39 who had been exposed to COVID-19.

The chain combines TRBV27 with TRBJ1-1; D gene unclear. Trimming stripped 3 bases from V and 3 bases from J, with 8 bases between. Germline assignment: CDR1 MNHEY and CDR2 SMNVEV (reference sequence). CDR3 length: 13 amino acids. CDR3 protein: CASSFLSDTEAFF. CDR3 DNA: TGTGCCAGCAGTTTTCTCTCGGACACTGAAGCTTTCTTT.

This clone was picked up a small number of times. The chain links TRBV5-1 to TRBJ1-1; D might be TRBD1 (5 bases). V gave up 3 bases and J gave up 1 base, with 7 bases separating them. This CDR3 comprises 13 residues. Germline V gene sequence: CDR1 SGHRS, CDR2 YFSETQ. The CDR3 nucleotides read TGCGCCAGCAGCTCGCAGGGGAACACTGAAGCTTTCTTT. It specifies CASSSQGNTEAFF.

Worth noting for this clone: Other DNA sequences within the sample encode an identical CDR3. The chain combines TRBV5-1 with TRBJ2-3, with TRBD1 as a possible D gene (6 bases). The CDR3 is 15 residues long. The ends were cut back, 0 bases at V and 2 bases at J, with 10 bases in the middle. Germline V gene lookup returns CDR1 SGHRS and CDR2 YFSETQ. This CDR3 is CASSLGQGLTDTQYF. CDR3 nucleotides: TGCGCCAGCAGCTTGGGCCAGGGGCTCACAGATACGCAGTATTTT.